The 22 T cell receptor beta chains reported below all come from one sample, sequenced in a study of shared clonotypes between healthy human individuals. Libraries were prepared by immunoSEQ multiplex PCR; TCRdb keeps only in-frame clonotypes and omits some of them. Altogether about 1.1 million clones are present, roughly 80% being singletons, with the ten largest covering 0.89%. The sample consisted of memory CD4+ T cells from PBMCs. Subset: CD45RA-negative fraction. Receptors originate from a man in his late teens or twenties in good health. Some clones in this sample may be carry-over from other donors' samples.

The chain has TRBV2 and TRBJ2-1; tentatively, D is TRBD2 (5 bases). Trimming cost V 0 bases and J 8 bases, with 11 bases left between them. Germline V gene lookup returns CDR1 SNHLY and CDR2 FYNNEI. The CDR3 loop spans 14 amino acids. DNA of the CDR3: TGTGCCAGCAGTGAAGCATCGGGGATTTATGAGCAGTTCTTC. Its protein product is CASSEASGIYEQFF.

This rearrangement joins TRBV11-1 to TRBJ2-1; 8 bases fit TRBD1. Germline CDR1 is SGHAT and CDR2 is FQDESV (reference sequence). The V gene end was trimmed by 5 bases and the J gene end by 5 bases; junction bases not matched to a gene: 5. This CDR3 contains 14 residues. Here the CDR3 DNA reads TGTGCCAGCAGCCCGAGGACAGGGAACAATGAGCAGTTCTTC. It is translated as CASSPRTGNNEQFF.

The chain's CDR3 is CASSIRQGNQPQHF. CDR3 DNA sequence: TGTGCCAGTAGTATAAGACAGGGGAATCAGCCCCAGCATTTT. The gene calls are TRBV19 and TRBJ1-5, with 8 bases lining up with TRBD1. The V segment lost 2 bases and the J segment 4 bases; nucleotides outside the gene matches: 1. CDR1 is LNHDA, CDR2 SQIVND, per germline (reference sequence). This CDR3 region has 14 residues.

The J gene is TRBJ2-3, the V gene TRBV25-1; 12 nucleotides match TRBD2. V shed 4 bases and J 3 bases; nucleotides not matched to a gene: 5. The germline gives CDR1 MGHDK, CDR2 SYGVNS. CDR3 size: 16 residues. CDR3 in DNA: TGTGCCAGCAGTGGACTAGCGGGAGAATTAACAGATACGCAGTATTTT. This translates into CASSGLAGELTDTQYF.

This chain uses TRBV19 with TRBJ2-2; D is undetermined. The CDR3 totals 15 residues. Deletions cut 2 bases from V and 2 bases from J, with 9 bases between. The germline V gene encodes CDR1 LNHDA and CDR2 SQIVND (reference sequence). The CDR3: CASSISGLNTGELFF. In nucleotides, the CDR3 is TGTGCCAGTAGTATATCGGGCTTAAACACCGGGGAGCTGTTTTTT.

This clone was counted once. J is TRBJ2-7 and V is TRBV5-1; 13 bases fit TRBD2. Germline CDR1 reads SGHRS; CDR2 reads YFSETQ. The V and J ends lost 4 bases and 0 bases, in that order; junction bases with no gene match: 4. This CDR3 is 16 amino acids long. CDR3 protein: CASSPGTSGISYEQYF. Here the CDR3 DNA reads TGCGCCAGCAGCCCTGGGACTAGCGGGATCTCCTACGAGCAGTACTTC.

The chain carries TRBV7-8 and TRBJ2-5; 8 bases agree with TRBD1. The CDR3 is made up of 16 amino acids. From germline, CDR1 is SGHVS and CDR2 FQNEAQ. After removal of 0 bases from V and 3 bases from J, the junction contained 6 bases not matched to a gene. CDR3 coding DNA: TGTGCCAGCAGCTTAGCGGGACAGGTTTACGAAGAGACCCAGTACTTC. Encoded protein: CASSLAGQVYEETQYF.

The gene calls are TRBV7-2 and TRBJ1-5; TRBD1 matches at 11 bases. The CDR3 spans 15 residues. J gave up 9 bases and V 4 bases, and 8 bases lay outside the gene matches. Germline assignment: CDR1 SGHTA and CDR2 FQGNSA. The CDR3 DNA reads as TGTGCCAGCAGCTACGGGACAGGGGGTCGGGGGCCCCAGCATTTT. This gives the protein CASSYGTGGRGPQHF.

CDR3 loop: CATSREPTGTNQPQHF. The DNA of the CDR3 is TGTGCCACCAGCAGAGAGCCCACAGGGACTAATCAGCCCCAGCATTTT. The chain joins TRBV15 to TRBJ1-5, with D possibly being TRBD1 (6 bases). Germline V gives CDR1 LNHNV, CDR2 YYDKDF (reference sequence). The V end lost 0 bases, the J end lost 4 bases, and 13 bases lay between the germline ends. The CDR3 runs to 16 residues.

The CDR3 DNA is TGTGCCAGCAGCTGGACGTGGGACAGGGGGCCTGGAAACACCATATATTTT. As protein: CASSWTWDRGPGNTIYF. This chain connects TRBV5-6 to TRBJ1-3; TRBD1 matches at 12 bases. With 3 bases clipped from V and 2 bases from J, the junction kept 6 bases outside the gene matches. CDR1 is SGHDT and CDR2 is YYEEEE in the germline V gene. The CDR3 has 17 residues.

The V gene is TRBV20-1, the J gene TRBJ1-5; D is unresolved. V lost 5 bases and J 4 bases, leaving 6 bases between the germline ends. The CDR3 sequence is 11 residues long. Germline values: CDR1 DFQATT, CDR2 SNEGSKA (reference sequence). In DNA, the CDR3 is TGCAGTGCTGGGGAGAATCAGCCCCAGCATTTT. The encoded protein is CSAGENQPQHF.

This clone was seen just once. The rearrangement links TRBV30 to TRBJ2-5; 9 nucleotides line up with TRBD2. The CDR3 totals 13 residues. Germline CDR1 GTSNPN, CDR2 SVGIG (reference sequence). The J segment lost 4 bases and the V segment lost 1 base, leaving 1 base of the junction unmatched. The chain's CDR3 is CAWSGTSAETQYF. The CDR3 DNA is TGTGCCTGGAGTGGGACTAGCGCAGAGACCCAGTACTTC.

The chain recombines TRBV5-1 with TRBJ2-5; TRBD2 might be the D (5 bases). V lost 4 bases and J lost 7, with 17 bases in between. The CDR3 covers 14 residues. CDR1 is SGHRS and CDR2 is YFSETQ in the germline V gene. CDR3 sequence: CASSQGGPRATQYF. CDR3 DNA: TGCGCCAGCAGCCAAGGAGGCCCCCGGGCGACCCAGTACTTC.

This clone occurred a few times. CDR3: CASPNVRSWGNEQFF. DNA of the CDR3: TGTGCCAGCCCTAACGTCAGGTCATGGGGCAATGAGCAGTTCTTC. V and J are TRBV27 and TRBJ2-1; the D is unclear. The CDR3 spans 15 residues. V was cut by 8 bases and J by 6 bases, with 20 bases left in between. Germline V lookup: CDR1 MNHEY, CDR2 SMNVEV (reference sequence).

The J gene is TRBJ2-7, the V gene TRBV28; maybe TRBD1 (6 bases). CDR1 is MDHEN, CDR2 SYDVKM, per germline. The CDR3 sequence is 13 residues long. V lost 4 bases to trimming and J lost 7 bases, with 14 bases between them. CDR3 nucleotide sequence: TGTGCCAGCAGTTACAGGGACCTCTGGGAGCAGTACTTC. This sequence encodes CASSYRDLWEQYF.

The V and J genes are TRBV2 and TRBJ2-3; no firm D call. The CDR3 covers 13 residues. Trimming removed 3 bases from V and 3 bases from J, with 7 bases in between. Germline V CDR1 and CDR2: SNHLY, FYNNEI. This CDR3 reads CASSDEATDTQYF. For the CDR3, the DNA is TGTGCCAGCAGTGATGAGGCTACAGATACGCAGTATTTT.

V gene TRBV19 combines with J gene TRBJ2-2, with D uncertain. The CDR3 spans 15 residues. CDR1 is LNHDA, CDR2 SQIVND, per germline (reference sequence). V gave up 3 bases and J gave up 0 bases, with 8 bases separating them. CDR3 DNA sequence: TGTGCCAGTAGTATGGACGGCCCGAACACCGGGGAGCTGTTTTTT. Its protein product is CASSMDGPNTGELFF.

The V call is TRBV5-1, the J call TRBJ1-2; 8 nucleotides match TRBD1. Germline CDR1 SGHRS, CDR2 YFSETQ. The CDR3 is 15 residues long. Losses at the gene ends were 2 bases for V and 6 bases for J; bases not matched to a gene: 9. The CDR3 sequence: CASSFRTTGDNGYTF. CDR3 DNA sequence: TGCGCCAGCAGCTTTCGAACGACAGGGGATAATGGCTACACCTTC.

This clone was seen a single time. The chain recombines TRBV7-2 with TRBJ2-5, with 14 positions matching TRBD2. Unmatched junction bases numbered 7, after V lost 5 bases and J lost 5 bases. The CDR3 is 16 amino acids. CDR1 is SGHTA and CDR2 is FQGNSA in the germline V gene. The CDR3 coding sequence is TGTGCCAGCAGCCCGGCGGGACTAGCGGGAGCTGAGACCCAGTACTTC. It codes for CASSPAGLAGAETQYF.

V gene TRBV23-1 combines with J gene TRBJ2-5; possible D gene TRBD2, 5 bases. TRBV23-1 is marked as an open reading frame, function uncertain. This CDR3 is built from 12 residues. Trimming stripped 11 bases from V and 12 bases from J, with 22 bases between. The CDR3, as DNA: TGCGCCCCGATCGGCAGAATCGGGGTCAAGTACTTC. Translating gives CAPIGRIGVKYF.

The chain recombines TRBV10-3 with TRBJ2-5, with TRBD2 identical over 13 bases. Trimming cost V 4 bases and J 5 bases; bases outside gene matches: 7. Germline CDR1 ENHRY, CDR2 SYGVKD. The CDR3 covers 16 residues. CDR3 loop: CAISGRTSGSLETQYF. The CDR3 nucleotides read TGTGCCATCAGTGGCCGGACTAGCGGGAGTCTCGAGACCCAGTACTTC.

V usage is TRBV7-6 and J usage is TRBJ2-7; D is undetermined. V was cut by 4 bases and J by 4 bases, with 20 bases left in between. The germline V gene encodes CDR1 SGHVS and CDR2 FNYEAQ. This CDR3 contains 16 residues. The CDR3 coding sequence is TGTGCCAGCAGCTATACCCCCCGACGGAACATTTACGAGCAGTACTTC. Translated, it gives CASSYTPRRNIYEQYF.